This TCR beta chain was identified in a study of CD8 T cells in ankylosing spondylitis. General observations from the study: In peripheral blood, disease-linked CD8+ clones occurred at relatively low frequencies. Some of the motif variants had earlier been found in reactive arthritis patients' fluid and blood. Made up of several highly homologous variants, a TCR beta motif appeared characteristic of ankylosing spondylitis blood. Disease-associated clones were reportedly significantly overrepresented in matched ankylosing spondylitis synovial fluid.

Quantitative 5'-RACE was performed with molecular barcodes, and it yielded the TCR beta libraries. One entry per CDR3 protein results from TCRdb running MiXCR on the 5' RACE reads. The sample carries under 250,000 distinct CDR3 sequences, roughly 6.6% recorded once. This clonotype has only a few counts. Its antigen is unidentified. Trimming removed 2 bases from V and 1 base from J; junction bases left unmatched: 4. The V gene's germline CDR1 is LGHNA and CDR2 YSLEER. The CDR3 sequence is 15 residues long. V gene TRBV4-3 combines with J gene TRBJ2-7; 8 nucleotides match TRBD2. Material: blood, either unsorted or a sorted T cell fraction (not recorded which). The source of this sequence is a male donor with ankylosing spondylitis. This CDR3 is CASSQFTSGSYEQYF. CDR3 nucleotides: TGCGCCAGCAGCCAATTTACTAGCGGATCCTACGAGCAGTACTTC.